The sequence of this T cell receptor beta chain was determined in a study of blood T cell repertoires in COVID-19. In the original analysis: The authors estimated nucleated cell counts from reference gene primer amplification. Using immunoSEQ multiplex PCR, the repertoire was profiled, and TCRdb retains in-frame clones only, with some absent. The V and J calls and clone size were taken over from that table, and D and trimming were inferred from the DNA. The data hold 150,000 or so clones, with roughly nine tenths observed a single time. A PCR-confirmed or clinician-diagnosed COVID-19 case had contacted exposed participants within 2 weeks of entry. The CDR3 covers 14 residues. Germline loops: CDR1 LNHDA, CDR2 SQIVND (reference sequence). V lost 3 bases to trimming and J lost 2 bases; unmatched junction nucleotides: 4.

The chain links TRBV19 to TRBJ2-7; TRBD2 matches 7 bases. Sample: PBMCs or T cells enriched from blood (not recorded which). The TCR sequence derives from a woman aged 40 to 55 who had been exposed to COVID-19. CDR3 in amino acids: CASSMRLAAYEQYF. As DNA, the CDR3 is TGTGCCAGTAGTATGAGGCTAGCGGCCTACGAGCAGTACTTC.